The present T cell receptor beta chain was sequenced within a study of CD8 T cell repertoires and HIV-1 epitope variants. Whole-study context: Twenty-five autologous and known Gag and Nef epitope variant peptides each stimulated T cells separately.

This clone was seen only a few times. TCRdb keeps only in-frame clones here, not all; method: immunoSEQ multiplex PCR. Of about 90,000 clones listed, 70% to 75% are singletons. The CDR3 loop spans 15 amino acids. Unmatched junction bases numbered 8, after V lost 7 bases and J lost 2 bases. The germline gives CDR1 LNHDA, CDR2 SQIVND (reference sequence). The receptor's source is a male donor with HIV. Material: uncultured baseline CD8+ T cells from peripheral blood mononuclear cells (PBMCs). The chain joins TRBV19 to TRBJ1-3, with 7 bases lining up with TRBD1. CDR3 sequence reads: CASTPTGSTGNTIYF. CDR3 nucleotides: TGTGCCAGTACCCCGACAGGGTCGACTGGAAACACCATATATTTT.